These T cell receptor beta chains were read from a single sample in a study of shared clonotypes between healthy human individuals. Clones were read by immunoSEQ multiplex PCR, and TCRdb kept only the in-frame ones, dropping some. This table has about 480,000 clones, 60% to 80% appearing once. The material sequenced was PBMCs. The receptors derive from a woman aged 40 to 50 in good health. Some clones in this sample may be carry-over from other donors' samples. The CDR3 runs from the conserved cysteine through the conserved F or W. D genes are given only for firm matches. Size values are once, few and many counts, or a class for expanded clones, and some rows have none.

-,TRBV29-1,-,TRBJ2-3,13,TGCAGCGTTGAAGACCGGGAAACAGATACGCAGTATTTT,CSVEDRETDTQYF
-,TRBV30,-,TRBJ1-1,13,TGTGCCTGGGAAGGGATTGGGAACACTGAAGCTTTCTTT,CAWEGIGNTEAFF
TRBD1,TRBV5-1,-,TRBJ2-3,16,TGCGCCAGCAGGAAGGTGAGACAGGGGAGCACAGATACGCAGTATTTT,CASRKVRQGSTDTQYF
-,TRBV18,once,TRBJ2-1,14,TGTGCCAGCTCATGGACGGCCATCGGAAATGAGCAGTTCTTC,CASSWTAIGNEQFF
-,TRBV7-2,-,TRBJ1-2,13,TGTGCCAGCAGCTCTAGGATGATACCAAACTACACCTTC,CASSSRMIPNYTF
TRBD1,TRBV5-1,-,TRBJ1-1,17,TGCGCCAGCAGCTCAAGGGACAGGGGTGGGTTGAACACTGAAGCTTTCTTT,CASSSRDRGGLNTEAFF
TRBD2,TRBV5-1,-,TRBJ2-5,15,TGTGCCAGCAGCTTGGTTAGCGGGATTCGGGAGACCCAGTACTTC,CASSLVSGIRETQYF
TRBD2,TRBV7-2,-,TRBJ2-7,17,TGTGCCAGCAGCTTGGGGACTAGCGGGCAAAAAGGCTACGAGCAGTACTTC,CASSLGTSGQKGYEQYF
TRBD1,TRBV5-5,many,TRBJ1-1,15,TGTGCCAGCAGCCGAAGGGACAGGGAGAACACTGAAGCTTTCTTT,CASSRRDRENTEAFF
-,TRBV18,few,TRBJ1-3,16,TGTGCCAGCTCACCAAATAGGGGCCCGGCTGGAAACACCATATATTTT,CASSPNRGPAGNTIYF
TRBD1,TRBV19,-,TRBJ2-2,14,TGTGCCAGTAGTACGACAGGGGAAGGGCGGGAGCTGTTTTTT,CASSTTGEGRELFF
TRBD1,TRBV7-9,-,TRBJ2-2,13,TGTGCCAGCAGCGAACAGGGGGCCGGGGAGCTGTTTTTT,CASSEQGAGELFF
-,TRBV4-2,-,TRBJ1-6,17,TGTGCCAGCAGCCAAGATAACGTGCGGAACTATAATTCACCCCTCCACTTT,CASSQDNVRNYNSPLHF
TRBD2,TRBV7-2,-,TRBJ2-1,17,TGTGCCAGCACCCCGACTAGCGGGAGTTGGTCCTACAATGAGCAGTTCTTC,CASTPTSGSWSYNEQFF
-,TRBV5-1,-,TRBJ1-5,13,TGCGCCAGCAGCTTGGACGTAGGGCAGCCCCAGCATTTT,CASSLDVGQPQHF
-,TRBV15,-,TRBJ2-1,12,TGTGCCACCAGCAAAGACAAGGGTCGGCAGTTCTTC,CATSKDKGRQFF
TRBD1,TRBV9,-,TRBJ2-7,14,TGTGCCAGCACCCAAGGGACAGGGACCTACGAGCAGTACTTC,CASTQGTGTYEQYF
-,TRBV18,-,TRBJ2-3,16,TGTGCCAGCTCACCACTTGGGACAATAAGCACAGATACGCAGTATTTT,CASSPLGTISTDTQYF
-,TRBV11-2,-,TRBJ2-7,15,TGTGCCAGCAGCTGGGGAGTCGGGGGGCGTTACGAGCAGTACTTC,CASSWGVGGRYEQYF
TRBD2,TRBV5-6,-,TRBJ2-1,14,TGTGCCAGCAGCCTAGCGGTGGGGGGTATTGAGCAGTTCTTC,CASSLAVGGIEQFF
TRBD2,TRBV2,few,TRBJ2-1,14,TGTGCCAGCAGTATCCTAGCGGGGGGCAATGAGCAGTTCTTC,CASSILAGGNEQFF
TRBD1,TRBV2,-,TRBJ2-5,15,TGTGCCAGCAGTGTTACCGGGACAGGGGTGGGGACCCAGTACTTC,CASSVTGTGVGTQYF
-,TRBV18,-,TRBJ1-5,13,TGTGCCAGCTCACCCGCAGGGGACCAGCCCCAGCATTTT,CASSPAGDQPQHF
TRBD2,TRBV6-4,-,TRBJ2-1,15,TGTGCCAGCAGCGAGACTAGCGGTGGGGGGAGTGAGCAGTTCTTC,CASSETSGGGSEQFF
-,TRBV25-1,once,TRBJ2-5,14,TGTGCCAGCAGTTTACGGGACATACAAGAGACCCAGTACTTC,CASSLRDIQETQYF
TRBD2,TRBV5-4,-,TRBJ2-2,15,TGTGCCAGCAGCCGGGGACTAGAGATGGCCGGGGAGCTGTTTTTT,CASSRGLEMAGELFF
TRBD2,TRBV27,few,TRBJ2-7,15,TGTGCCAGCAGTGCCGGGACTAGCTTTTCCTACGAGCAGTACTTC,CASSAGTSFSYEQYF
TRBD2,TRBV11-3,-,TRBJ2-2,19,TGTGCCAGCAGCTTTACCCTTCCTCTTAGCGGGGACAACACCGGGGAGCTGTTTTTT,CASSFTLPLSGDNTGELFF
-,TRBV19,-,TRBJ2-7,14,TGTGCCAGTAGTATTCCAGGGGTAATTCGCGAGCAGTACTTC,CASSIPGVIREQYF
TRBD1,TRBV6-5,-,TRBJ2-4,15,TGTGCCAGCAGCCACAGGGGACAGACCAAAAACATTCAGTACTTC,CASSHRGQTKNIQYF
-,TRBV6-6,-,TRBJ1-2,16,TGTGCCAGCACCGACGGGGGGGCGGAAACCAACTATGGCTACACCTTC,CASTDGGAETNYGYTF